This T cell receptor (beta chain) emerged from a study of shared clonotypes between healthy human individuals. Into CD45RA+ naive and CD45RA-negative memory subsets, the CD4+ cells were split. Comments on this clone: The sample carries other DNA sequences with the same CDR3.

Germline V gives CDR1 SEHNR, CDR2 FQNEAQ (reference sequence). V shed 5 bases and J shed 4 bases, with 10 bases lying between them. This CDR3 is built from 13 residues. Sequencing was performed with immunoSEQ multiplex PCR; in TCRdb, only in-frame clones are kept and a portion is missing. This sample has millions of clones, with around 95% found just once. The sequenced sample was naive CD4+ T cells sorted from blood. Stated subset: CD45RA+ positively selected. The sequence came from a man between 18 and 35 years old in good health. The V and J genes are TRBV7-9 and TRBJ2-3, with D unclear. CDR3 nucleotide sequence: TGTGCCAGCAGCCCTAAAGGACCAGATACGCAGTATTTT. This codes for CASSPKGPDTQYF.